This T cell receptor beta chain is from a study of T cell responses to AZD1222 COVID-19 vaccine. In regard to this clone: Its antigen remains unknown.

Analysis merged second doses at about 4 or about 12 weeks. From germline, CDR1 is KGHDR and CDR2 SFDVKD. The CDR3 spans 13 residues. J was trimmed by 4 bases and V by 10 bases; bases with no gene match: 7. Repertoires were generated with immunoSEQ multiplex PCR, while TCRdb's copy carries only in-frame clones and drops some. In the table there are about 140,000 clones, 80% to 95% of which are singletons. General study points: AZD1222 recipients seropositive at baseline numbered only 5 or 6. Most donors were white British, females outnumbered males, and clonal diversity was possibly underestimated. There were vaccine-associated CD4 TCRs across spike, dominant at 160-218 and 743-854.

The receptor comes from an adult who received the AZD1222 COVID-19 vaccine. Material: peripheral blood, obtained 28 days after the second AZD1222 dose. V gene TRBV24-1 combines with J gene TRBJ2-5; TRBD2 matches at 8 bases. CDR3 nucleotides: TGTGCCACTGGCCTTAGCGGGATAGAGACCCAGTACTTC. It translates to CATGLSGIETQYF.